These 4 T cell receptor beta chains were all obtained from the same sample, sequenced in a study of T cells in women clearing cervical HPV infection (dated by TCRdb to the late 2010s). The library relied on the immunoSEQ multiplex PCR assay. Imported from immuneACCESS, the table was reduced by TCRdb to in-frame sequences with V and J called. These copies leave out some clones; in studies compared against another copy, an unresolved V gene accounts for under half, and the cause of the remainder is not known. This sample's clone table shows about 35,000 clones. About 1.5% of the sample comes from the top ten. The material sequenced was blood buffy coat. The source of these receptors is a woman between 18 and 69 years old with a cervical HPV16 infection that either progressed to CIN3+ or cleared (not recorded which).

A word on this clone: The read finishes 3 residues shy of the CDR3 end, and the germline J gene is used to complete it. The chain has TRBV6-1 and TRBJ1-4; the D gene is possibly TRBD1 (5 bases). This CDR3 contains 16 residues. Germline V gene data show CDR1 as MNHNS and CDR2 as SASEGT. The ends were cut back, 2 bases at V and 3 bases at J, with 13 bases in the middle. The CDR3 bases that were read are TGTGCCAGCAGTGAAACAGACAGCCCAGCTAATGAAAAA. Translation gives CASSETDSPANEK. The entire CDR3 protein reads CASSETDSPANEKLFF.

A note on this clone: The read ends 3 residues shy of where the CDR3 ends; the end is completed using the germline J gene. The V call is TRBV7-9, the J call TRBJ2-2, with 7 bases matching TRBD1. CDR3 length equals 14 residues. Trimming took 10 bases from V and 5 from J; bases not matched to a gene: 10. Looked up from germline, CDR1 is SEHNR and CDR2 is FQNEAQ (reference sequence). CDR3 bases read: TGTGCCACCTTTCGACAGGGCGGAACCGGGGAG. Translated: CATFRQGGTGE. The full CDR3 protein reads CATFRQGGTGELFF.

A note on this clone: At one of its ends the junction is not consistent with the germline gene, which may arise from a read error. Sequencing ends 3 residues short of the CDR3 end; the germline J gene provides the rest. Other DNA sequences within the sample encode an identical CDR3. The chain couples TRBV2 to TRBJ1-5; the match to TRBD1 covers 7 bases. The CDR3 is 15 amino acids. Germline CDR1 is SNHLY and CDR2 is FYNNEI. CDR3 amino acids: CASSAEGGRGQPQHF. Partial CDR3 DNA: TGTGCTAGCAGTGCCGAAGGGGGCCGAGGTCAGCCC.

Turning to this clone: With the read ending 3 residues before the CDR3 end, the germline J gene is used to fill in that end. This sequence joins TRBV18 and TRBJ2-6; possible D gene TRBD1, 6 bases. V was shortened by 3 bases and J by 4 bases, with 22 bases between the two germline ends. The CDR3 consists of 19 residues. Per the germline V gene, CDR1 is KGHSH and CDR2 is LQKENI. The CDR3 loop is CASSPFASTGTKGANVLTF. CDR3 bases read: TGTGCCAGCTCACCTTTCGCTTCGACAGGTACGAAAGGGGCCAACGTC.